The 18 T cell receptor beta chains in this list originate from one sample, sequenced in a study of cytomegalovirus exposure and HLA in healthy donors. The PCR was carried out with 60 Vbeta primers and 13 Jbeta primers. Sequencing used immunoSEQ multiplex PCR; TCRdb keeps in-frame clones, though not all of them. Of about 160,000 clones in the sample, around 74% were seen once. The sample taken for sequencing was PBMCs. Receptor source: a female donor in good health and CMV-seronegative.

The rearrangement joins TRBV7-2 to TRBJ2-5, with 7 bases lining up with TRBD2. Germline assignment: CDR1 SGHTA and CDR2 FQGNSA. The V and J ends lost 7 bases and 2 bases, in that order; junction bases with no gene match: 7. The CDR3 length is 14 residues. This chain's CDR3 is CASNPPGLQETQYF. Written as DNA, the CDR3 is TGTGCCAGCAACCCACCGGGACTACAAGAGACCCAGTACTTC.

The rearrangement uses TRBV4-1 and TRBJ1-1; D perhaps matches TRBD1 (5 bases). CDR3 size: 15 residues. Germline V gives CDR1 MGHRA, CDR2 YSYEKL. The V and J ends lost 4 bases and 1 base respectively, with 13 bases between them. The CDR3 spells CASSRSDTQNTEAFF. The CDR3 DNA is TGCGCCAGCAGCCGGTCGGACACGCAGAACACTGAAGCTTTCTTT.

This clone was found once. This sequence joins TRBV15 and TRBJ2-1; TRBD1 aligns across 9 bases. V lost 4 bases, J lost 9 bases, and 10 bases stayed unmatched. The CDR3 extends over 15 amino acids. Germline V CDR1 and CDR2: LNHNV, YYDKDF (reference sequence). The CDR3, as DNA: TGTGCCACCAGCACCGACAGGGGGGAGATCGCTGAGCAGTTCTTC. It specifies CATSTDRGEIAEQFF.

The CDR3 DNA reads as TGTGCCTGGGCGATCGGACGGGAGGGAAACACCATATATTTT. This encodes CAWAIGREGNTIYF. This chain uses TRBV30 with TRBJ1-3; D remains unclear. Germline values: CDR1 GTSNPN, CDR2 SVGIG (reference sequence). This CDR3 region has 14 residues. V lost 5 bases and J lost 4, with 15 bases in between.

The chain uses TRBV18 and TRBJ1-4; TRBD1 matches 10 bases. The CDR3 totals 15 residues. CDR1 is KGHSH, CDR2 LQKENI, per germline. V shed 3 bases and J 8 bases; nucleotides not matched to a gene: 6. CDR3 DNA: TGTGCCAGCTCACCTCGACAGGGGGCTAGCGAAAAACTGTTTTTT. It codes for CASSPRQGASEKLFF.

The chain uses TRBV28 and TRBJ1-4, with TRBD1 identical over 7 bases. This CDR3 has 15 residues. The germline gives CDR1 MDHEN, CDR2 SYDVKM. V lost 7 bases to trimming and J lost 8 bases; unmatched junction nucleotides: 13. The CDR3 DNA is TGTGCCAGCAACTTTTATACAGGGGCAGGGGAAAAACTGTTTTTT. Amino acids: CASNFYTGAGEKLFF.

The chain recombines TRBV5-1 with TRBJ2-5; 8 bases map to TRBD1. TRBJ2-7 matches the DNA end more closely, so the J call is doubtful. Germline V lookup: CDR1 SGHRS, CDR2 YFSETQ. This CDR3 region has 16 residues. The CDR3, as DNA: TGCGCCAGCAGCTTGGCCGGGGGACAGGACCCCTACGAGCAGTACTTC. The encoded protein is CASSLAGGQDPYEQYF.

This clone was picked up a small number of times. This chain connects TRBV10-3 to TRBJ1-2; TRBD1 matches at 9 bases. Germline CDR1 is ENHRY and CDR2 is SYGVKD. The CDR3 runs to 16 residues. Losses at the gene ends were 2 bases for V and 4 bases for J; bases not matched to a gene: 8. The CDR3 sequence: CAISEPGGQGIYGYTF. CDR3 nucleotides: TGTGCCATCAGTGAGCCGGGGGGACAGGGTATCTATGGCTACACCTTC.

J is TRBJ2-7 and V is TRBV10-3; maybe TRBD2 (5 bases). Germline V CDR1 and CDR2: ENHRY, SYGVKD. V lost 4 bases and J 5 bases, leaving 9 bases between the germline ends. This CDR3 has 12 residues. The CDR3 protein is CAISGSGNEQYF. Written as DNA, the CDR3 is TGTGCCATCAGTGGTTCGGGGAACGAGCAGTACTTC.

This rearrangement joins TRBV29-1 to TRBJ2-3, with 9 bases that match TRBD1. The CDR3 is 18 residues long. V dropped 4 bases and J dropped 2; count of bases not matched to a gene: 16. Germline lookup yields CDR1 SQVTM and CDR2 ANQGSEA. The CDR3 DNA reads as TGCAGCGTTGGGGGGAACTTACAGGGGGCTCGGGTCACAGATACGCAGTATTTT. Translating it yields CSVGGNLQGARVTDTQYF.

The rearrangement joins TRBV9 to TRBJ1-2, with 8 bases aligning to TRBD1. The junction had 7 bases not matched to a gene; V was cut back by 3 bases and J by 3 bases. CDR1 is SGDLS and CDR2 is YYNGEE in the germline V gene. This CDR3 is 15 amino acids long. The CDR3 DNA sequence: TGTGCCAGCAGCGCAACAACGACAGGGGACTATGGCTACACCTTC. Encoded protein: CASSATTTGDYGYTF.

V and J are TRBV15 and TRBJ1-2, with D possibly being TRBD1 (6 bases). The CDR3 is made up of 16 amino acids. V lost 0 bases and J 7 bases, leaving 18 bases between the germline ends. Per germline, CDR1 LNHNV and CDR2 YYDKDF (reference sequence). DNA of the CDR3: TGTGCCACCAGCAGAGATATGGCAGGGGCCTTGGGTGGCTACACCTTC. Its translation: CATSRDMAGALGGYTF.

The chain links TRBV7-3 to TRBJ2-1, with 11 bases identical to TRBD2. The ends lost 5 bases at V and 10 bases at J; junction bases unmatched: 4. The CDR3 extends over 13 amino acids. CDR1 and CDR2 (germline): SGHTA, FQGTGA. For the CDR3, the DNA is TGTGCCAGCAGCCACGGGACTAGCGGAGAGCAGTTCTTC. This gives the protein CASSHGTSGEQFF.

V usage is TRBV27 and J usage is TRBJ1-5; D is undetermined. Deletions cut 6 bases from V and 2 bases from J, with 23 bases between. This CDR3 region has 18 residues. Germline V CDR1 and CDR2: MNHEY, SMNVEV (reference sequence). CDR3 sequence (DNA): TGTGCCAGCAGGTTCTACCCCGGGCCTTGGAGGGGCAATCAGCCCCAGCATTTT. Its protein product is CASRFYPGPWRGNQPQHF.

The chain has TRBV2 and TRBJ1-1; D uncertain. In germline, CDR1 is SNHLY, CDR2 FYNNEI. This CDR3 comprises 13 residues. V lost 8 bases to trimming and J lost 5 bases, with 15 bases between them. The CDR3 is CASVRNLGTEAFF. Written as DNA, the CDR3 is TGTGCCAGCGTGAGGAACCTTGGGACTGAAGCTTTCTTT.

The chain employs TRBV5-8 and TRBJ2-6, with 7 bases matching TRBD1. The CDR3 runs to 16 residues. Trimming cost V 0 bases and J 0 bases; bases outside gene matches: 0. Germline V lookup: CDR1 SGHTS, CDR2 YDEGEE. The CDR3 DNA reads TGTGCCAGCAGCTTGGCAGGGGGCTCTGGGGCCAACGTCCTGACTTTC. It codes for CASSLAGGSGANVLTF. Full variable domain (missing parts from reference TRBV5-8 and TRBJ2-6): EAGVTQSPTHLIKTRGQQATLRCSPISGHTSVYWYQQALGLGLQFLLWYDEGEERNRGNFPPRFSGRQFPNYSSELNVNALELEDSALYLCASSLAGGSGANVLTFGAGSRLTVL.

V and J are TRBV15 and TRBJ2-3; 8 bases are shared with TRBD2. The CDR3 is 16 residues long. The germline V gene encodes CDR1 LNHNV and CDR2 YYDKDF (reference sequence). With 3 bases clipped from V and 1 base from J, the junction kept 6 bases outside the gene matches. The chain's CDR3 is CATSRDGRAGTDTQYF. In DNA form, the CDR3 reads TGTGCCACCAGCAGGGACGGGAGGGCCGGCACAGATACGCAGTATTTT.

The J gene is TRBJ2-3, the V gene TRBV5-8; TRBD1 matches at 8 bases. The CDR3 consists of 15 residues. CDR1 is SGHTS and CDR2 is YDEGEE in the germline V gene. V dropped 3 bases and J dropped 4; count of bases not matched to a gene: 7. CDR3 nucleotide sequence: TGTGCCAGCAGCTGGCAGGGGGCCGATGCAGATACGCAGTATTTT. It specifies CASSWQGADADTQYF.